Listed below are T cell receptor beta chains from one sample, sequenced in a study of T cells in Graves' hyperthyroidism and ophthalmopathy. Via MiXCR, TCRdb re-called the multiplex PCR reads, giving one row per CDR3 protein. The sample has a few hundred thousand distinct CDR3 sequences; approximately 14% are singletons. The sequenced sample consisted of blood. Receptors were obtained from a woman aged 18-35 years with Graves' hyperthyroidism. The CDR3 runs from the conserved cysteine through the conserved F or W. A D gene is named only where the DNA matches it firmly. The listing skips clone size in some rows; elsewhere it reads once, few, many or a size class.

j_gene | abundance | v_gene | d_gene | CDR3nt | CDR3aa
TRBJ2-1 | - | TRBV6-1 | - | TGTGCCAGCAGCCCCCTCACAGGGCTTATCTACAATGAGCAGTTCTTC | CASSPLTGLIYNEQFF
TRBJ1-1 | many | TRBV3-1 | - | TGTGCCAGCAGCCAAGGGACAGCTCCTGAAGCTTTCTTT | CASSQGTAPEAFF
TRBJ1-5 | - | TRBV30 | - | TGTGCCTGGGGGGGGGGCCGGAATCAGCCCCAGCATTTT | CAWGGGRNQPQHF
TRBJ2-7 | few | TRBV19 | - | TGTGCCAGTAGTATAGATAACAGCTACGAGCAGTACTTC | CASSIDNSYEQYF
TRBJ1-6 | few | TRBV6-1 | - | TGTGCCAGCAGCCAGATAGGGGTGAATTCACCCCTCCACTTT | CASSQIGVNSPLHF
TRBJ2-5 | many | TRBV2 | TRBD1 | TGTGCCAGCAGTGAAAGGTCAGGGGGCAGGAAGACCCAGTACTTC | CASSERSGGRKTQYF
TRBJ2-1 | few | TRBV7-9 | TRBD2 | TGTGCCAGCTGGGCTAGCGGGAAGGGGAGCTCCTACAATGAGCAGTTCTTC | CASWASGKGSSYNEQFF
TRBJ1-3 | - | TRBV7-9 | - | TGTGCCAGCAGCCCTGCCCTCTCTGGAAACACCATATATTTT | CASSPALSGNTIYF
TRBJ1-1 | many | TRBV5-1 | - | TGCGCCAGCAGCTTGGATAGGGAGTTGGCTGAAGCTTTCTTT | CASSLDRELAEAFF
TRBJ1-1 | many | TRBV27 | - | TGTGCCAGCAGTACACTACAGGGCTCAAGCACTGAAGCTTTCTTT | CASSTLQGSSTEAFF
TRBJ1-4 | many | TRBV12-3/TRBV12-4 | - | TGTGCCAGCAGTCCCCGGGGAGGCCTTAATGAAAAACTGTTTTTT | CASSPRGGLNEKLFF